The rows below give T cell receptor beta chains drawn from one sample of a study of T cells after yellow fever vaccination. Using its own MiXCR run on the 5' RACE reads, TCRdb lists one record per CDR3 protein. Of 200,000 or so distinct CDR3 sequences listed, around 6.7% are singletons. This specimen consisted of CD4+ T cells sorted from PBMCs, obtained on the day of the yellow fever booster vaccination. These receptor sequences come from a man aged 30 to 39 who received the YFV17D yellow fever vaccine. CDR3s include the opening cysteine and the closing phenylalanine or tryptophan. The D gene is left open where the match is weak. A clone size is listed for some rows: how often the clone was seen (once, few, many), or a class if it is expanded.

- TRBJ2-1 - TRBV7-9 TGTGCCAGCAGCCACACCCGGGAACCCGAGCAGTTCTTC CASSHTREPEQFF
few TRBJ1-1 - TRBV19 TGTGCCAGCAACAGGGTAGGGGGGAACACTGAAGCTTTCTTT CASNRVGGNTEAFF
many TRBJ2-3 - TRBV29-1 TGCAGCGTTGAATCGGTCAGGTGGGCTTTGGATTTT CSVESVRWALDF
- TRBJ2-2 TRBD1 TRBV20-1 TGCAGTGCTATCGACAGGGGGAGGGCCGGGGAGCTGTTTTTT CSAIDRGRAGELFF
- TRBJ1-3 TRBD1 TRBV7-9 TGTGCCAGCAGCTTTCCAGGGGGCTCTGGAAACACCATATATTTT CASSFPGGSGNTIYF
many TRBJ2-7 - TRBV3-1 TGTGCCAGCAGCCAGAGAGGTACGAGTGAGCAGTACTTC CASSQRGTSEQYF
few TRBJ2-3 - TRBV6-1 TGTGCCAGCAGTGAAGGAGGAACACTGGGTGGAGATACGCAGTATTTT CASSEGGTLGGDTQYF
few TRBJ1-1 - TRBV27 TGTGCCAGCAGTTGGGATCTTAGGAACACTGAAGCTTTCTTT CASSWDLRNTEAFF
- TRBJ2-2 - TRBV20-1 TGCAGTGCTTGGGTGTCGCGGTCCGCGAACACCGGGGAGCTGTTTTTT CSAWVSRSANTGELFF
few TRBJ2-1 TRBD1 TRBV27 TGTGCCAGCACCCCGGGACAGAGAATCCAGGAGCAGTTCTTC CASTPGQRIQEQFF
- TRBJ2-1 - TRBV7-6 TGTGCCAGCAGTCAGGACCAGAGCTCCTACAATGAGCAGTTCTTC CASSQDQSSYNEQFF
many TRBJ2-3 TRBD2 TRBV12-3/TRBV12-4 TGTGCCAGCAGCGCCGGTATAGGGCTAGCGGGACGTACGCAGTATTTT CASSAGIGLAGRTQYF